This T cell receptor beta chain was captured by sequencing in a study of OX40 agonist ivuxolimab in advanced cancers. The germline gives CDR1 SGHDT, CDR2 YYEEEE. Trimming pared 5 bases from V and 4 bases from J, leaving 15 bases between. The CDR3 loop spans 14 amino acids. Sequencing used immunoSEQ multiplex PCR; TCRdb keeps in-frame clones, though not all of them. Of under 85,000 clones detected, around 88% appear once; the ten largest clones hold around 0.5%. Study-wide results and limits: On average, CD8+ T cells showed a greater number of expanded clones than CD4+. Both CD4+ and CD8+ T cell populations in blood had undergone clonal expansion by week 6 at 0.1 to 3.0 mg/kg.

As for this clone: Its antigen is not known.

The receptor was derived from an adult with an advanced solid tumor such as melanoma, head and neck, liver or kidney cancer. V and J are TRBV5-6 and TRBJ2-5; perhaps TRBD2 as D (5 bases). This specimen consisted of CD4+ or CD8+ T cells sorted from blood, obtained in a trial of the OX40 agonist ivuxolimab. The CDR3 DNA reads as TGTGCCAGCAGAGACACGGGGTTTGGAGAGACCCAGTACTTC. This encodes CASRDTGFGETQYF.